A selection of T cell receptor beta chains follows, all from one sample in a study of T-cell memory formation after mild COVID-19. TCRdb analysed the 5' RACE reads with MiXCR anew, one entry per CDR3 protein. The repertoire holds about 260,000 distinct CDR3 sequences, with over 15% as singletons. Sequencing used PBMCs or a T cell subset sorted from them (not recorded which). The receptors were sampled from a man younger than 35 who had mild COVID-19 (a few samples of this study predate the infection). Cell type and time point are not known. The CDR3 runs from the conserved cysteine through the conserved F or W. D genes are given only for firm matches. Rows may omit the clone size; those that give it use once, few, many or a size class.

abundance	v_gene	d_gene	j_gene	CDR3nt	CDR3aa
few	TRBV5-1	.	TRBJ1-5	TGCGCCAGCAGCTTGGCCAGGGGACAGCCCCAGCATTTT	CASSLARGQPQHF
.	TRBV20-1	.	TRBJ1-1	TGCAGTGCTAGAAGCTCAGGGACCGACACTGAAGCTTTCTTT	CSARSSGTDTEAFF
many	TRBV12-3/TRBV12-4	.	TRBJ1-5	TGTGCCAGCAGTTTATCGGGTCAGCCCCAGCATTTT	CASSLSGQPQHF
few	TRBV5-1	.	TRBJ2-3	TGCGCCAGCAGCTTGGTTAGAGGCACAGATACGCAGTATTTT	CASSLVRGTDTQYF
.	TRBV7-3	TRBD2	TRBJ2-1	TGTGCCAGCAGCAGACGGGGGGGCCTCGCCGACAATGAGCAGTTCTTC	CASSRRGGLADNEQFF
many	TRBV7-2	.	TRBJ2-3	TGTGCCAGCAGCTTTGAAACTAGCGATACGCAGTATTTT	CASSFETSDTQYF
few	TRBV4-3	.	TRBJ2-5	TGCGCCAGCAGCCAAGCGCAGGGGTTCGGGGAGACCCAGTACTTC	CASSQAQGFGETQYF
.	TRBV7-2	TRBD1	TRBJ2-5	TGTGCCAGCAGCCGGAATCAGGGGGCTGGGGAGACCCAGTACTTC	CASSRNQGAGETQYF
.	TRBV7-9	TRBD2	TRBJ2-1	TGTGCCAGCAGCCTAAAAGGGAGGGGCGGTGAGTTCTTC	CASSLKGRGGEFF
many	TRBV7-9	.	TRBJ2-7	TGTGCCAGCAGCTTAGGAACGACCGGGGCGGGCGACGAGCAGTACTTC	CASSLGTTGAGDEQYF
few	TRBV4-2	.	TRBJ2-1	TGTGCCAGCAGCCAATGGGTGGGAAATGAGCAGTTCTTC	CASSQWVGNEQFF
few	TRBV30	TRBD1	TRBJ2-5	TGTGCCTGGAGTTCGACAGGGGGCGAAGAGACCCAGTACTTC	CAWSSTGGEETQYF
many	TRBV9	.	TRBJ2-3	TGTGCCAGCAGCGTAGCCCCCGTCCGTCTCCATACGCAGTATTTT	CASSVAPVRLHTQYF
few	TRBV6-5	TRBD2	TRBJ2-5	TGTGCCAGCAGTTACTCCCCTAGCGGGGTGGAGACCCAGTACTTC	CASSYSPSGVETQYF
few	TRBV7-2	TRBD1	TRBJ2-3	TGTGCCAGCAGCCCCCCAGTGAGGGGGCTAGGCACAGATACGCAGTATTTT	CASSPPVRGLGTDTQYF
few	TRBV18	.	TRBJ2-7	TGTGCCAGCTCACCGAGACTATCCTCCAGCTCCTACGAGCAGTACTTC	CASSPRLSSSSYEQYF
few	TRBV5-1	.	TRBJ2-3	TGCGCCAGCAGGATGTCACCCGGACCAGATACGCAGTATTTT	CASRMSPGPDTQYF
few	TRBV4-1	.	TRBJ1-2	TGCGCCAGCAGCCAAGGGGCGCCTTCGCTGGGTGGCTACACCTTC	CASSQGAPSLGGYTF
few	TRBV29-1	.	TRBJ2-2	TGCAGCGTTGCGAGCCGCACAGGGAAGAACACCGGGGAGCTGTTTTTT	CSVASRTGKNTGELFF
few	TRBV7-8	.	TRBJ1-1	TGTGCCAGCAGCTCGCTTGGGGGGGGGTACACTGAAGCTTTCTTT	CASSSLGGGYTEAFF
few	TRBV11-2	.	TRBJ2-5	TGTGCCAGCAGGGGACTCCGAGAGACCCAGTACTTC	CASRGLRETQYF
.	TRBV29-1	.	TRBJ1-1	TGCAGCGTTGAGGGGGGGGGCTCGGGCACTGAAGCTTTCTTT	CSVEGGGSGTEAFF
.	TRBV19	TRBD1	TRBJ1-5	TGTGCCAGTAGGACACAGGGGAGCAATCAGCCCCAGCATTTT	CASRTQGSNQPQHF
few	TRBV7-9	.	TRBJ2-4	TGTGCCAGCAGCTGGCCAGTACCGGTTGGGGCCAAAAACATTCAGTACTTC	CASSWPVPVGAKNIQYF
.	TRBV9	.	TRBJ1-1	TGTGCCAGCAGCGTAGAAAGGGGCGGGACTGAAGCTTTCTTT	CASSVERGGTEAFF
few	TRBV25-1	.	TRBJ2-2	TGTGCCAGCAGTGTTTTTAGCACCGGGGAGCTGTTTTTT	CASSVFSTGELFF
many	TRBV24-1	.	TRBJ2-3	TGTGCCACCAGTAGTGGGCGGCGGGGGACAGGAGATACGCAGTATTTT	CATSSGRRGTGDTQYF
.	TRBV12-3/TRBV12-4	.	TRBJ1-4	TGTGCCAGCGGGCCGGGAGCTAATGAAAAACTGTTTTTT	CASGPGANEKLFF
few	TRBV12-3/TRBV12-4	TRBD1	TRBJ2-2	TGTGCCACCTACGGGACAGGCTCCACCGGGGAGCTGTTTTTT	CATYGTGSTGELFF
many	TRBV7-2	.	TRBJ2-5	TGTGCCAGCAGCTCCTGGATGACTTCCCAAGAGACCCAGTACTTC	CASSSWMTSQETQYF
.	TRBV9	.	TRBJ1-1	TGTGCCAGCAGCGTGGGGTCGGTTAAAACTGAAGCTTTCTTT	CASSVGSVKTEAFF
.	TRBV5-1	.	TRBJ2-1	TGCGCCAGCAGCGCCGGGACACTTGGCGATGAGCAGTTCTTC	CASSAGTLGDEQFF
.	TRBV27	.	TRBJ2-2	TGTGCCAGCAGTTACATAGTTACCGGGGAGCTGTTTTTT	CASSYIVTGELFF
few	TRBV5-5	.	TRBJ2-3	TGTGCCAGCAGCTTGTCCGGTGCGGGAAGGGCAGATACGCAGTATTTT	CASSLSGAGRADTQYF
few	TRBV5-6	.	TRBJ1-5	TGTGCCAGCAGCTCTGGACAGTACAATCAGCCCCAGCATTTT	CASSSGQYNQPQHF
many	TRBV12-3/TRBV12-4	.	TRBJ1-2	TGTGCCAGCAGTCTGATGGGGGACTATGGCTACACCTTC	CASSLMGDYGYTF
few	TRBV12-3/TRBV12-4	.	TRBJ1-1	TGTGCCAGCACCCTAGGGGGGGGCTCCACTGAAGCTTTCTTT	CASTLGGGSTEAFF
.	TRBV2	.	TRBJ1-4	TGTGCCAGCAGTGAACTAGGGGGGACTGAAAAACTGTTTTTT	CASSELGGTEKLFF
.	TRBV7-2	.	TRBJ2-5	TGTGCCAGCAGCTTAAAGACGGGGAAGGCGACCCAGTACTTC	CASSLKTGKATQYF
few	TRBV10-3	TRBD1	TRBJ1-1	TGTGCCATCAGTGGAACAGACAGGGCGCGGACTGAAGCTTTCTTT	CAISGTDRARTEAFF
.	TRBV29-1	.	TRBJ2-3	TGCAGCGTTGAGTTCGGGAAGGCGGGGGCGCTACGAGATACGCAGTATTTT	CSVEFGKAGALRDTQYF
.	TRBV18	.	TRBJ2-3	TGTGCCAGCTCACCCATGGGGGGCCGCGCAGATACGCAGTATTTT	CASSPMGGRADTQYF
.	TRBV20-1	TRBD1	TRBJ2-5	TGCAGTGCTAGAACGATATTACAGGGGGAGACCCAGTACTTC	CSARTILQGETQYF
many	TRBV7-2	.	TRBJ2-3	TGTGCCAGCACCTCAAACACAGATACGCAGTATTTT	CASTSNTDTQYF
few	TRBV5-1	TRBD2	TRBJ2-3	TGCGCCAGCAGCCTTGGTACTAGCGGGGAAATAGATACGCAGTATTTT	CASSLGTSGEIDTQYF
.	TRBV4-3	.	TRBJ2-2	TGCGCCAGCAGCCCAGAGGGGGGACAGAACACCGGGGAGCTGTTTTTT	CASSPEGGQNTGELFF
.	TRBV7-9	TRBD2	TRBJ2-7	TGTGCCAGCAGTTCCGGACTAGCGGGGGGCTACGAGCAGTACTTC	CASSSGLAGGYEQYF
.	TRBV18	.	TRBJ1-5	TGTGCCAGCTCCCAAACTAGCAATCAGCCCCAGCATTTT	CASSQTSNQPQHF
.	TRBV6-5	.	TRBJ1-3	TGTGCCAGCAGTTACGGAAACACCATATATTTT	CASSYGNTIYF
few	TRBV10-3	.	TRBJ2-3	TGTGCCATCAGTGGTGGTTTAGAGGACCGCAGCACAGATACGCAGTATTTT	CAISGGLEDRSTDTQYF
few	TRBV7-2	TRBD2	TRBJ2-3	TGTGCCAGCAGCTTAAGCGGGGGGGCGGATAGCACAGATACGCAGTATTTT	CASSLSGGADSTDTQYF
.	TRBV27	.	TRBJ1-5	TGTGCCAGCAGTCCGCTGACGAGGGGAGAAGGTCAGCCCCAGCATTTT	CASSPLTRGEGQPQHF
many	TRBV7-2	.	TRBJ1-2	TGTGCCAGCAGCCACCAAACCACCACTCCAGGTGCAGGCTACACCTTC	CASSHQTTTPGAGYTF
few	TRBV23-1	.	TRBJ2-1	TGCGCCAGCAGTCGATCCCGTGGGTGCAACCCGGACTACAATGAGCAGTTCTTC	CASSRSRGCNPDYNEQFF